The next 8 T cell receptor beta chains were all read from a single sample in a study of blood T cell repertoires in COVID-19. Clones were read by immunoSEQ multiplex PCR, and TCRdb kept only the in-frame ones, dropping some. The sample holds fewer than 500,000 clones, roughly 90% seen once. Specimen: peripheral blood. The source is a man in his late teens or twenties with COVID-19, enrolled during active disease.

The J gene is TRBJ1-6, the V gene TRBV6-5; 7 bases line up with TRBD1. In germline, CDR1 is MNHEY, CDR2 SVGAGI. Trimming at V came to 6 bases and at J to 5 bases, leaving 7 bases not matched to a gene. The CDR3 sequence is 15 residues long. The CDR3 DNA reads TGTGCCAGCAGGGGGACCGGGACAGATAATTCACCCCTCCACTTT. It codes for CASRGTGTDNSPLHF.

This sequence joins TRBV9 and TRBJ2-2; possibly TRBD1 for D (6 bases). V was cut by 3 bases and J by 1 base, with 13 bases left in between. The CDR3 sequence is 16 residues long. Germline V lookup: CDR1 SGDLS, CDR2 YYNGEE. The CDR3 sequence: CASSAKPGQNTGELFF. CDR3 nucleotide sequence: TGTGCCAGCAGCGCCAAACCGGGACAGAACACCGGGGAGCTGTTTTTT.

This clone occurred a few times. The chain is built from TRBV18 and TRBJ1-5; 8 nucleotides agree with TRBD1. Germline V gene lookup returns CDR1 KGHSH and CDR2 LQKENI. The CDR3 has 14 residues. V was pared by 6 bases and J by 5 bases, with 6 bases of the junction left unmatched. The CDR3 loop reads CASSIQGADQPQHF. CDR3 coding DNA: TGTGCCAGCTCCATCCAGGGGGCCGATCAGCCCCAGCATTTT.

This chain connects TRBV7-2 to TRBJ2-7; TRBD1 agrees at 7 bases. From germline, CDR1 is SGHTA and CDR2 FQGNSA. After removal of 6 bases from V and 3 bases from J, the junction contained 5 bases not matched to a gene. This CDR3 region has 13 residues. In DNA, the CDR3 is TGTGCCAGCAGGGGACAGATCCACTACGAGCAGTACTTC. Protein sequence: CASRGQIHYEQYF.

The CDR3, as DNA: TGTGCCAGCAGTGTACAGGAGAGCTCCTATAATTCACCCCTCCACTTT. This gives the protein CASSVQESSYNSPLHF. The rearrangement joins TRBV2 to TRBJ1-6, with D possibly TRBD1 on 5 matching bases. CDR3 length equals 16 residues. V was shortened by 4 bases and J by 0 bases, with 10 bases between the two germline ends. Looked up from germline, CDR1 is SNHLY and CDR2 is FYNNEI. Filled out from reference TRBV2 and TRBJ1-6, the complete variable domain reads EPEVTQTPSHQVTQMGQEVILRCVPISNHLYFYWYRQILGQKVEFLVSFYNNEISEKSEIFDDQFSVERPDGSNFTLKIRSTKLEDSAMYFCASSVQESSYNSPLHFGNGTRLTVT.

The chain couples TRBV25-1 to TRBJ1-6; D gene uncertain. The CDR3 length is 15 residues. V lost 8 bases and J lost 3, with 14 bases in between. Germline loops: CDR1 MGHDK, CDR2 SYGVNS. This CDR3 is CASSKEVLYNSPLHF. The CDR3 region has the DNA TGTGCCAGCTCCAAGGAGGTGCTCTATAATTCACCCCTCCACTTT.

V and J are TRBV6-5 and TRBJ1-5; a weak D match, TRBD1 (6 bases). The length of the CDR3 is 15 residues. V lost 6 bases to trimming and J lost 3 bases, with 15 bases between them. CDR1 is MNHEY, CDR2 SVGAGI, per germline. The DNA for the CDR3 is TGTGCCAGCAGAGTACAGGGAGTTCCCAATCAGCCCCAGCATTTT. Translation gives CASRVQGVPNQPQHF.

The chain recombines TRBV2 with TRBJ1-6, with D perhaps matching TRBD1 (6 bases). The CDR3 sequence is 15 residues long. V lost 5 bases and J 7 bases, leaving 15 bases between the germline ends. Germline CDR1 is SNHLY and CDR2 is FYNNEI. CDR3 nucleotides: TGTGCCAGCAGTCCTATGACAGGCGCCAATTCACCCCTCCACTTT. Protein sequence: CASSPMTGANSPLHF.